One sample yielded the 30 T cell receptor beta chains listed below, sequenced in a study of T cell repertoires in cytomegalovirus infection. TCRdb re-called the reads with MiXCR, one entry per CDR3 protein. The sample consists of hundreds of thousands of distinct CDR3 sequences, 20% to 25% of them appearing once. The sequencing sample was made of CD8+ T cells from PBMCs. These receptors originate from a human donor in good health (CMV status not recorded). Some clones in this sample may be carry-over from other donors' samples.

This clonotype was recorded at least ten times. The genes are TRBV7-8 and TRBJ2-3; D perhaps matches TRBD2 (6 bases). This CDR3 has 14 residues. With 5 bases removed from V and 5 bases from J, the gap between germline ends came to 14 bases. The germline V gene encodes CDR1 SGHVS and CDR2 FQNEAQ. CDR3 bases: TGTGCCAGCAGCCAGCACCATAGCGGAGATACGCAGTATTTT. It is translated as CASSQHHSGDTQYF. The full variable domain, completed using reference TRBV7-8 and TRBJ2-3, is GAGVSQSPRYKVAKRGQDVALRCDPISGHVSLFWYQQALGQGPEFLTYFQNEAQLDKSGLPSDRFFAERPEGSVSTLKIQRTQQEDSAVYLCASSQHHSGDTQYFGPGTRLTVL.

This clonotype was observed a few times. The chain has TRBV2 and TRBJ2-2, with D unresolved. Germline values: CDR1 SNHLY, CDR2 FYNNEI. This CDR3 is built from 15 residues. With 1 base removed from V and 1 base from J, the gap between germline ends came to 7 bases. CDR3: CASSEVGQNTGELFF. The DNA for the CDR3 is TGTGCCAGCAGTGAAGTTGGCCAGAACACCGGGGAGCTGTTTTTT.

This clonotype was counted between two and nine times. The chain recombines TRBV20-1 with TRBJ2-6; the D is unclear. CDR1 and CDR2 from the germline V gene are DFQATT and SNEGSKA (reference sequence). Between the trimmed V and J ends, which lost 3 bases and 0 bases, there was a span of 3 bases. The CDR3 contains 13 residues. The CDR3, as DNA: TGCAGTGCTAGGGGCTCTGGGGCCAACGTCCTGACTTTC. Encoded protein: CSARGSGANVLTF.

This clonotype appeared a few times. The chain carries TRBV29-1 and TRBJ2-1; D tentatively fits TRBD1 or TRBD2 (5 bases each). This CDR3 region has 13 residues. CDR1 is SQVTM, CDR2 ANQGSEA, per germline. Trimming removed 7 bases from V and 5 bases from J, with 15 bases in between. This CDR3 is CSARGRSDNEQFF. Here the CDR3 DNA reads TGCAGCGCCCGGGGCAGATCGGACAATGAGCAGTTCTTC.

This clonotype has ten or more counts. The chain carries TRBV7-6 and TRBJ2-1, with TRBD2 matching 8 bases. Germline CDR1 reads SGHVS; CDR2 reads FNYEAQ. The CDR3 has 15 amino acids. With 4 bases clipped from V and 5 bases from J, the junction kept 7 bases outside the gene matches. This chain's CDR3 is CASSYRGGPNNEQFF. The CDR3 nucleotides read TGTGCCAGCAGCTACCGGGGGGGCCCGAACAATGAGCAGTTCTTC.

The table lists this clonotype with a few counts. The V call is TRBV13, the J call TRBJ2-3; TRBD1 matches at 12 bases. CDR3 length: 19 amino acids. Germline V CDR1 and CDR2: PRHDT, FYEKMQ (reference sequence). J gave up 2 bases and V 1 base, and 10 bases lay outside the gene matches. The CDR3 DNA is TGTGCCAGCAGCTTAGCAGGGACAGGGGGCTCGTTGATCACAGATACGCAGTATTTT. It specifies CASSLAGTGGSLITDTQYF.

The chain is built from TRBV3-1 and TRBJ2-1; D assignment may be TRBD1 or TRBD2 (6 bases each). The length of the CDR3 is 16 residues. Germline assignment: CDR1 LGHDT and CDR2 YNNKEL (reference sequence). Trimming took off 0 bases at V and 0 bases at J, with 9 bases between the two ends. This CDR3 is CASSQDRGLSYNEQFF. CDR3 DNA sequence: TGTGCCAGCAGCCAAGATCGGGGGCTCTCCTACAATGAGCAGTTCTTC.

The CDR3 loop reads CSVQGAGDYGYTF. DNA of the CDR3: TGCAGCGTTCAGGGGGCAGGAGACTATGGCTACACCTTC. The chain employs TRBV29-1 and TRBJ1-2; 8 bases match TRBD1. CDR3 length: 13 residues. CDR1 and CDR2 from the germline V gene are SQVTM and ANQGSEA. Trimming removed 5 bases from V and 3 bases from J; junction bases left unmatched: 5.

The rearrangement uses TRBV5-4 and TRBJ2-3, with no clear D. V was cut by 4 bases and J by 1 base, with 19 bases left in between. The CDR3 extends over 17 amino acids. CDR1 SGHNT and CDR2 YYREEE come from the germline V gene (reference sequence). This CDR3 is CASSPDTGHMGTDTQYF. The CDR3, as DNA: TGTGCCAGCAGCCCCGACACCGGCCATATGGGCACAGATACGCAGTATTTT.

This clonotype was observed a few times. V usage is TRBV11-3 and J usage is TRBJ2-6, with D hard to call. Between the trimmed V and J ends, which lost 0 bases and 0 bases, there was a span of 18 bases. Germline CDR1 reads SGHNT; CDR2 reads YENEEA. The CDR3 sequence is 20 residues long. CDR3 nucleotides: TGTGCCAGCAGCTTAGAGGTCCAACTTCCCCCTGACTCTGGGGCCAACGTCCTGACTTTC. Its protein product is CASSLEVQLPPDSGANVLTF.

About this clonotype: The junction differs from germline at one of its ends, possibly a read error. The V call is TRBV24-1, the J call TRBJ1-1; 9 nucleotides line up with TRBD1. Germline V gene sequence: CDR1 KGHDR, CDR2 SFDVKD. The CDR3 covers 13 residues. The CDR3 here is CASSDRTGAEAFF. As DNA, the CDR3 is TGTGCCTCCAGTGATCGGACAGGGGCTGAAGCTTTCTTT.

In this sample, this clonotype turned up a few times. The V call is TRBV7-9, the J call TRBJ2-4; TRBD1 agrees at 7 bases. The J segment lost 5 bases and the V segment lost 6 bases, leaving 4 bases of the junction unmatched. CDR3 length: 13 residues. Germline V gene lookup returns CDR1 SEHNR and CDR2 FQNEAQ (reference sequence). The CDR3: CASRLDRENIQYF. CDR3 sequence (DNA): TGTGCCAGCAGGCTCGACAGGGAAAACATTCAGTACTTC. The variable domain in full, completed from reference TRBV7-9 and TRBJ2-4, reads DTGVSQNPRHKITKRGQNVTFRCDPISEHNRLYWYRQTLGQGPEFLTYFQNEAQLEKSRLLSDRFSAERPKGSFSTLEIQRTEQGDSAMYLCASRLDRENIQYFGAGTRLSVL.

This clonotype was observed many times. The rearrangement joins TRBV11-2 to TRBJ2-4; 8 bases fit TRBD2. Trimming cost V 5 bases and J 6 bases; bases outside gene matches: 9. The CDR3 length is 15 residues. Per germline, CDR1 SGHAT and CDR2 FQNNGV. The CDR3 region is CASSLGRASLNIQYF. In DNA, the CDR3 is TGTGCCAGCAGCCTCGGGAGGGCCAGCCTAAACATTCAGTACTTC. Looking up the rest from reference TRBV11-2 and TRBJ2-4 gives the full variable domain: EAGVAQSPRYKIIEKRQSVAFWCNPISGHATLYWYQQILGQGPKLLIQFQNNGVVDDSQLPKDRFSAERLKGVDSTLKIQPAKLEDSAVYLCASSLGRASLNIQYFGAGTRLSVL.

The table lists this clonotype with many counts. The genes are TRBV7-8 and TRBJ2-3; D gene unclear. Per germline, CDR1 SGHVS and CDR2 FQNEAQ. The CDR3 extends over 15 amino acids. V was trimmed by 1 base and J by 1 base, leaving 9 bases between them. The CDR3 DNA is TGTGCCAGCAGCTTAGGAAATAGCCGCACAGATACGCAGTATTTT. This gives the protein CASSLGNSRTDTQYF.

This clonotype showed up just a few times. V gene TRBV6-2 or TRBV6-3 combines with J gene TRBJ2-3; unclear D gene. The V gene lost 5 bases and the J gene lost 2 bases, with 8 bases spanning the gap. Germline V lookup: CDR1 MNHEY, CDR2 SVGEGT. This CDR3 region has 13 residues. This CDR3 is CASSEYNTDTQYF. CDR3 sequence (DNA): TGTGCCAGCAGTGAATACAACACAGATACGCAGTATTTT.

This clonotype was seen a handful of times. This chain connects TRBV11-1 to TRBJ2-3, with 9 nucleotides matching TRBD1. The CDR3 sequence is 16 residues long. With 6 bases clipped from V and 2 bases from J, the junction kept 9 bases outside the gene matches. Germline V gives CDR1 SGHAT, CDR2 FQDESV (reference sequence). In DNA, the CDR3 is TGTGCCAGCAGTGACCGGGACAGGGACTTCACAGATACGCAGTATTTT. Protein product: CASSDRDRDFTDTQYF.

This clonotype was picked up a small number of times. The chain couples TRBV4-3 to TRBJ2-3; D is perhaps TRBD1 (6 bases). CDR3 size: 14 residues. V lost 1 base and J 6 bases, leaving 11 bases between the germline ends. Germline lookup yields CDR1 LGHNA and CDR2 YSLEER. CDR3 residues: CASSQVLGADTQYF. In DNA form, the CDR3 reads TGCGCCAGCAGCCAAGTACTGGGGGCGGATACGCAGTATTTT.

This clonotype was counted many times. The chain combines TRBV7-6 with TRBJ1-2; no definite D call. Trimming took off 1 base at V and 0 bases at J, with 15 bases between the two ends. The CDR3 spans 17 residues. Germline values: CDR1 SGHVS, CDR2 FNYEAQ. The CDR3 loop is CASSLDPTDDSNYGYTF. The CDR3 DNA follows: TGTGCCAGCAGCTTAGATCCCACGGATGATTCTAACTATGGCTACACCTTC.

This clonotype came up a few times. The J gene is TRBJ1-1, the V gene TRBV28; 12 nucleotides line up with TRBD1. Germline trimming cut 5 bases from V and 1 base from J; bases unmatched to any gene: 8. The CDR3 sequence is 17 residues long. CDR1 and CDR2 from the germline V gene are MDHEN and SYDVKM. The CDR3 spells CASSRDRGRTKNTEAFF. The CDR3 coding sequence is TGTGCCAGCAGTAGGGACAGGGGGCGAACAAAGAACACTGAAGCTTTCTTT.

Note on this clonotype: Likely a read error: the CDR3 ends without its conserved phenylalanine or tryptophan. The rearrangement uses TRBV2 and TRBJ2-2, with D uncertain. The CDR3 spans 15 residues. Germline values: CDR1 SNHLY, CDR2 FYNNEI. V dropped 0 bases and J dropped 1 base, with 6 bases sitting between them. The CDR3 nucleotides are TGTGCCAGCAGTGAAGCGCTCGGGAACACCGGGGAGCTGTTTCTT. Translated: CASSEALGNTGELFL.

The rearrangement uses TRBV19 and TRBJ1-5, with TRBD1 matching over 9 bases. The CDR3 runs to 15 residues. The germline V gene encodes CDR1 LNHDA and CDR2 SQIVND (reference sequence). V lost 6 bases to trimming and J lost 5 bases; unmatched junction nucleotides: 8. CDR3 DNA: TGTGCCAGTAGCTGGATCCGGGACAGGGATCAGCCCCAGCATTTT. It encodes CASSWIRDRDQPQHF.

On this clonotype itself: This clone may be a read error of a much larger clone one base away. The chain uses TRBV6-2 or TRBV6-3 and TRBJ2-2; D call uncertain. Germline assignment: CDR1 MNHEY and CDR2 SVGEGT. Deletions cut 2 bases from V and 3 bases from J, with 7 bases between. This CDR3 has 14 residues. CDR3 loop: CASSYRTDTGELFF. CDR3 nucleotide sequence: TGTGCCAGCAGTTACAGGACCGACACCGGGGAGCTGTTTTTT.

Only a few counts were recorded for this clonotype. This chain uses TRBV7-3 with TRBJ2-1; 9 nucleotides agree with TRBD2. Per the germline V gene, CDR1 is SGHTA and CDR2 is FQGTGA. V trimming: 2 bases; J trimming: 2 bases; junction bases outside the gene matches: 7. The CDR3 contains 17 residues. The CDR3 region is CASSLSSGGPTYNEQFF. CDR3 nucleotides: TGTGCCAGCAGCTTATCCAGCGGGGGGCCCACCTACAATGAGCAGTTCTTC. Full variable domain (rest looked up from reference TRBV7-3 and TRBJ2-1): GAGVSQTPSNKVTEKGKYVELRCDPISGHTALYWYRQSLGQGPEFLIYFQGTGAADDSGLPNDRFFAVRPEGSVSTLKIQRTERGDSAVYLCASSLSSGGPTYNEQFFGPGTRLTVL.

The chain employs TRBV19 and TRBJ2-2, with D unclear. The CDR3 extends over 13 amino acids. Trimming took off 3 bases at V and 7 bases at J, with 9 bases between the two ends. Germline V gene sequence: CDR1 LNHDA, CDR2 SQIVND (reference sequence). The CDR3 coding sequence is TGTGCCAGTAGTATTTTAGGTGGCGGGGAGCTGTTTTTT. Protein sequence: CASSILGGGELFF.

This clonotype showed up many times. The V and J genes are TRBV12-3 or TRBV12-4 and TRBJ1-2, with D possibly being TRBD1 (5 bases). The CDR3 spans 13 residues. V lost 6 bases and J lost 2, with 10 bases in between. The CDR3 sequence is CASSHTGNYGYTF. CDR3 sequence (DNA): TGTGCCAGCAGCCATACAGGAAACTATGGCTACACCTTC.

This clonotype was counted many times. The rearrangement uses TRBV6-5 and TRBJ2-5; 8 nucleotides align to TRBD2. The CDR3 is made up of 14 amino acids. V trimming: 11 bases; J trimming: 3 bases; junction bases outside the gene matches: 11. Germline V gene lookup returns CDR1 MNHEY and CDR2 SVGAGI. The CDR3 protein is CAAGPGGAKETQYF. For the CDR3, the DNA is TGTGCCGCCGGACCGGGAGGGGCTAAAGAGACCCAGTACTTC.

At least ten counts were recorded for this clonotype. This chain joins TRBV7-9 and TRBJ1-2; D gene unclear. Germline lookup yields CDR1 SEHNR and CDR2 FQNEAQ (reference sequence). With 3 bases removed from V and 8 bases from J, the gap between germline ends came to 7 bases. The CDR3 has 11 amino acids. The DNA of the CDR3 is TGTGCCAGCAGCTTTCGCGGAGGCTACACCTTC. It is translated as CASSFRGGYTF.

The chain combines TRBV20-1 with TRBJ1-2; D remains ambiguous. Germline CDR1 is DFQATT and CDR2 is SNEGSKA (reference sequence). Trimming removed 1 base from V and 0 bases from J, with 6 bases in between. There are 13 residues in the CDR3. Written as DNA, the CDR3 is TGCAGTGCTAGAGTCTCATCTAACTATGGCTACACCTTC. Translated, it gives CSARVSSNYGYTF.

A word on this clonotype: The CDR3 end shows no conserved phenylalanine or tryptophan, and so a read error is likely. V and J are TRBV6-5 and TRBJ1-4; TRBD1 aligns across 8 bases. There are 15 residues in the CDR3. The germline V gene encodes CDR1 MNHEY and CDR2 SVGAGI. J lost 6 bases, V lost 0 bases, and 3 bases had no gene match. The CDR3 nucleotides read TGTGCCAGCAGTTACTCGGCCAGGGGGCATGAAAAACTGTTTTGT. This gives the protein CASSYSARGHEKLFC.

This chain links TRBV25-1 with TRBJ1-2, with D tentatively TRBD1 (6 bases). CDR1 and CDR2 (germline): MGHDK, SYGVNS. V was pared by 4 bases and J by 5 bases, with 17 bases between. The CDR3 is made up of 15 amino acids. Here the CDR3 reads CASSGYLQGWYGYTF. The CDR3 region has the DNA TGTGCCAGCAGTGGATATTTACAGGGATGGTATGGCTACACCTTC.